The T cell receptor beta chain under discussion was sequenced for a study of PD-1 blockade in classical Hodgkin lymphoma. Findings and limits, study-wide: By cycle point C4D1, TCR diversity had risen significantly in CD4+ cells (but not CD8+ cells). Complete responders' baseline diversity resembled that of newly diagnosed patients. As was reported, newly diagnosed patients showed lower baseline TCR diversity than healthy donors did.

Note on this clone: The antigen is not known.

After autologous stem cell transplantation all patients relapsed, and prior brentuximab vedotin exposure differed between cohorts. TCRdb keeps only in-frame clones here, not all; method: immunoSEQ multiplex PCR. The sample lists approximately 59,000 clones; around 93% were seen once. This CDR3 has 14 residues. The germline gives CDR1 LNHDA, CDR2 SQIVND (reference sequence). The V gene lost 1 base and the J gene lost 3 bases, with 8 bases spanning the gap. The V call is TRBV19, the J call TRBJ2-3, with D possibly matching TRBD2 (5 bases). The source was peripheral blood mononuclear cells (PBMCs), collected before the second cycle of nivolumab. The clonotype was recovered from a human donor with classical Hodgkin lymphoma. CDR3 bases: TGTGCCAGTAGTATAGCGGGAACTACAGATACGCAGTATTTT. The encoded protein is CASSIAGTTDTQYF. Full variable domain (remainder filled in from reference TRBV19 and TRBJ2-3): DGGITQSPKYLFRKEGQNVTLSCEQNLNHDAMYWYRQDPGQGLRLIYYSQIVNDFQKGDIAEGYSVSREKKESFPLTVTSAQKNPTAFYLCASSIAGTTDTQYFGPGTRLTVL.